This T cell receptor (beta chain) was recorded in a study of blood T cells in healthy people across ages. In the study overall: Every two T cells gave about one barcoded beta molecule via template switching. Findings and limits, study-wide: Per million T cells, TCR beta diversity dropped about linearly as age rose. It was not known whether donors were CMV positive (a possible confounder of expanded clonotype changes).

Primers used in a second PCR of about 7 to 12 cycles were a sample-barcoded 5' primer and a J-beta primer mix. Every sample returned 2.5 million or more CDR3-containing paired-end reads. TCRdb re-derived calls from the 5' RACE reads in MiXCR, one entry per CDR3 protein. The table shows more than 550,000 distinct CDR3 sequences, with 20% to 25% occurring only once. Germline CDR1 reads MRHNA; CDR2 reads SNTAGT. Germline trimming cut 6 bases from V and 6 bases from J; bases unmatched to any gene: 6. The CDR3 length is 14 residues. This clonotype was detected a few times. Its target is not known. Sequencing used blood. The receptor was isolated from a man aged 70 or older in good health. The chain links TRBV6-4 to TRBJ1-2, with 11 positions matching TRBD1. CDR3 residues: CASRDGDRGDGYTF. Here the CDR3 DNA reads TGTGCCAGCAGAGACGGGGACAGGGGGGATGGCTACACCTTC.